The T cell receptor beta chain described here comes from a study of beta chain features in type 1 diabetes. Study details: Across every sample, approximately 110,000,000 sorted cells were examined in total. The study's findings and limits: Type 1 diabetes patients had moderately but significantly shorter TCRB CDR3s in all four CD4+ subsets. It was possible that PCR favored shorter templates, equally so in patients and controls.

This clone occurred a few times. As yet, its antigen is unknown. Of the isolated RNA, all was reverse transcribed, and so the sequenced material was expressed TCRB transcripts. The data were produced by immunoSEQ multiplex PCR, yet TCRdb's version contains in-frame clones alone and is incomplete. Of around 340,000 clones in the sample, about a tenth were seen once. Markers CD45RO/CCR7/CD25/CD127/CD95/CD27 served to sort CD4+ naive, central memory, regulatory and stem cell-like memory cells. This clonotype was sampled from a young man with type 1 diabetes. Material for sequencing was central memory CD4+ T cells from blood.

CDR3 sequence: CASSKEDNSNQPQHF. CDR3 bases: TGTGCCAGCAGTAAAGAAGATAATAGCAATCAGCCCCAGCATTTT. The chain recombines TRBV2 with TRBJ1-5; D call uncertain. Germline loops: CDR1 SNHLY, CDR2 FYNNEI. Trimming took off 5 bases at V and 0 bases at J, with 11 bases between the two ends. This CDR3 is built from 15 residues.